These T cell receptor beta chains were read from a single sample in a study of T cell changes during pregnancy in multiple sclerosis. Clones were read by immunoSEQ multiplex PCR, and TCRdb kept only the in-frame ones, dropping some. The table lists some 55,000 clones, more than 85% of them singletons, with roughly 1.1% in the top ten. The sample here was peripheral blood, taken after pregnancy. These receptor sequences come from a female donor in good health, enrolled as a control in a pregnancy study. The CDR3 runs from the conserved cysteine through the conserved F or W. The D gene is left open where the match is weak. Clone size, where shown, is once, few, many, or a class for clones that have expanded.

D: .; size: .; J: TRBJ1-6; V: TRBV5-4; length: 17; DNA: TGTGCCAGCAGCTTGGGGTTGGGGAGCTCCTATAATTCACCCCTCCACTTT; CDR3: CASSLGLGSSYNSPLHF
D: TRBD2; size: .; J: TRBJ2-3; V: TRBV10-3; length: 16; DNA: TGTGCCATCAGCATGGGACTAGCGGTTAGCACAGATACGCAGTATTTT; CDR3: CAISMGLAVSTDTQYF
D: TRBD2; size: .; J: TRBJ2-4; V: TRBV2; length: 16; DNA: TGTGCCAGCGATGAGGCGGGGGGTCTAGCCAAAAACATTCAGTACTTC; CDR3: CASDEAGGLAKNIQYF
D: .; size: .; J: TRBJ2-3; V: TRBV18; length: 17; DNA: TGTGCCAGCTCACCTCAGATTAGCGGGGGACAGGCAGATACGCAGTATTTT; CDR3: CASSPQISGGQADTQYF
D: TRBD2; size: .; J: TRBJ2-1; V: TRBV6-1; length: 15; DNA: TGTGCCAGCAGTGACGGCGGGAGCTCCTACAATGAGCAGTTCTTC; CDR3: CASSDGGSSYNEQFF
D: TRBD2; size: once; J: TRBJ2-6; V: TRBV5-4; length: 17; DNA: TGTGCCAGCAGCCTCCAACTAGCGTTATCTGGGGCCAACGTCCTGACTTTC; CDR3: CASSLQLALSGANVLTF
D: .; size: .; J: TRBJ2-2; V: TRBV5-1; length: 16; DNA: TGCGCCAGCAGCCCGACCCAGGGAAGTGGACCCGGGGAGCTGTTTTTT; CDR3: CASSPTQGSGPGELFF
D: TRBD1; size: .; J: TRBJ1-5; V: TRBV19; length: 15; DNA: TGTGCCACAAGGGACAGGGCCATGAGCAATCAGCCCCAGCATTTT; CDR3: CATRDRAMSNQPQHF
D: TRBD2; size: .; J: TRBJ2-3; V: TRBV14; length: 15; DNA: TGTGCCAGCAGCCAAGATTTCGGGGGGATATATACGCAGTATTTT; CDR3: CASSQDFGGIYTQYF
D: .; size: .; J: TRBJ2-7; V: TRBV19; length: 15; DNA: TGTGCCAGTAGTATAGAAGCGGGCCGTACCTACGAGCAGTACTTC; CDR3: CASSIEAGRTYEQYF
D: TRBD2; size: .; J: TRBJ2-1; V: TRBV19; length: 15; DNA: TGTGCCAGTAGTATGACTAGCGGAGAGTACAATGAGCAGTTCTTC; CDR3: CASSMTSGEYNEQFF
D: .; size: once; J: TRBJ1-1; V: TRBV11-3; length: 16; DNA: TGTGCCAGCAGCCATAAGGCAGGGGAAGGGGGCACTGAAGCTTTCTTT; CDR3: CASSHKAGEGGTEAFF
D: TRBD1; size: .; J: TRBJ1-4; V: TRBV4-1; length: 16; DNA: TGCGCCAGCAGCCGTCCGGGGGAGACAGGGAGGGAAAAACTGTTTTTT; CDR3: CASSRPGETGREKLFF
D: TRBD1; size: .; J: TRBJ1-5; V: TRBV15; length: 16; DNA: TGTGCCACCAGCAGTCCCTTCCGACAGGGAGGACAGCCCCAGCATTTT; CDR3: CATSSPFRQGGQPQHF
D: .; size: .; J: TRBJ1-1; V: TRBV12-5; length: 16; DNA: TGTGCTAGTGGTTTGAAAGCCGGTGGGACTACATCTGAAGCTTTCTTT; CDR3: CASGLKAGGTTSEAFF
D: TRBD1; size: .; J: TRBJ2-7; V: TRBV5-6; length: 17; DNA: TGTGCCAGCAGCTTGGCCGGCAGGGGGATACGGTCCTACGAGCAGTACTTC; CDR3: CASSLAGRGIRSYEQYF
D: TRBD2; size: .; J: TRBJ2-7; V: TRBV5-1; length: 14; DNA: TGCGCCAGCAGCTCGGGGACTAGGATCTACGAGCAGTACTTC; CDR3: CASSSGTRIYEQYF
D: .; size: .; J: TRBJ1-1; V: TRBV11-2; length: 13; DNA: TGTGCCAGCAGCTTAGAAAGGGGGACTGAAGCTTTCTTT; CDR3: CASSLERGTEAFF
D: .; size: .; J: TRBJ1-1; V: TRBV19; length: 14; DNA: TGTGCCAGTAGTATCCTCTCAGGGAACACTGAAGCTTTCTTT; CDR3: CASSILSGNTEAFF
D: .; size: .; J: TRBJ1-2; V: TRBV7-9; length: 16; DNA: TGTGCCAGCAGCTCTGGTATAGGAGGGGAAGAATATGGCTACACCTTC; CDR3: CASSSGIGGEEYGYTF
D: TRBD2; size: few; J: TRBJ2-1; V: TRBV6-5; length: 15; DNA: TGTGCCAGCAGTTCCGCTAGCGGGGGTTACAATGAGCAGTTCTTC; CDR3: CASSSASGGYNEQFF
D: .; size: .; J: TRBJ1-5; V: TRBV15; length: 15; DNA: TGTGCCACCAGCAGAGATAGAGGTGGAGGTCAGCCCCAGCATTTT; CDR3: CATSRDRGGGQPQHF
D: TRBD1; size: once; J: TRBJ2-5; V: TRBV19; length: 14; DNA: TGTGCCAGTAGTATAGGAACAGGGGGAGTGACCCAGTACTTC; CDR3: CASSIGTGGVTQYF
D: .; size: .; J: TRBJ2-7; V: TRBV28; length: 14; DNA: TGTGCCAGCAGTTTAACGGGACTTGGGGGCGAGCAGTACTTC; CDR3: CASSLTGLGGEQYF
D: .; size: .; J: TRBJ2-3; V: TRBV7-2; length: 15; DNA: TGTGCCAGCAGTCTCACTAGCCGGAGCACAGATACGCAGTATTTT; CDR3: CASSLTSRSTDTQYF
D: .; size: .; J: TRBJ1-1; V: TRBV7-2; length: 12; DNA: TGTGCCAGCAGATACATGAACACTGAAGCTTTCTTT; CDR3: CASRYMNTEAFF
D: .; size: once; J: TRBJ2-7; V: TRBV6-5; length: 14; DNA: TGTGCCAGCAGTTACGGGACTTCTGTATACGAGCAGTACTTC; CDR3: CASSYGTSVYEQYF
D: TRBD1; size: .; J: TRBJ1-4; V: TRBV30; length: 16; DNA: TGTGCCTGGGCCTACACCTCCGGGACAGTAGGGGAAAAACTGTTTTTT; CDR3: CAWAYTSGTVGEKLFF
D: .; size: .; J: TRBJ2-7; V: TRBV6-1; length: 16; DNA: TGTGCCAGCAGTGAACCCAGGGGCCCCTTGAGGTACGAGCAGTACTTC; CDR3: CASSEPRGPLRYEQYF
D: TRBD1; size: .; J: TRBJ1-4; V: TRBV19; length: 13; DNA: TGTGCCAGTAGTATTCGGACAGGGGAAAAACTGTTTTTT; CDR3: CASSIRTGEKLFF
D: TRBD1; size: .; J: TRBJ1-6; V: TRBV5-1; length: 15; DNA: TGCGCCAGCAGCCCACAGGGGGCTCAAAATTCACCCCTCCACTTT; CDR3: CASSPQGAQNSPLHF
D: .; size: .; J: TRBJ1-2; V: TRBV5-6; length: 15; DNA: TGTGCCAGCAGCTTATACAGGGCAAGTTACTATGGCTACACCTTC; CDR3: CASSLYRASYYGYTF
D: .; size: .; J: TRBJ1-5; V: TRBV6-4; length: 15; DNA: TGTGCCAGCAGTGAGGGGACAACCCCCAATCAGCCCCAGCATTTT; CDR3: CASSEGTTPNQPQHF
D: TRBD1; size: few; J: TRBJ2-1; V: TRBV27; length: 15; DNA: TGTGCCAGCAGTTTGAGGGGGCCGAGGTACAATGAGCAGTTCTTC; CDR3: CASSLRGPRYNEQFF
D: TRBD1; size: .; J: TRBJ1-4; V: TRBV19; length: 13; DNA: TGTGCCAGTAGTGCGGGACAGTATGAAAAACTGTTTTTT; CDR3: CASSAGQYEKLFF
D: .; size: once; J: TRBJ2-2; V: TRBV7-2; length: 17; DNA: TGTGCCAGCAGCTTAGGAGGTGGATTTGCAAACACCGGGGAGCTGTTTTTT; CDR3: CASSLGGGFANTGELFF
D: TRBD1; size: .; J: TRBJ2-1; V: TRBV9; length: 14; DNA: TGTGCCAGCAGCCCGGGGACAGGGAACAATGAGCAGTTCTTC; CDR3: CASSPGTGNNEQFF
D: .; size: once; J: TRBJ1-2; V: TRBV6-5; length: 12; DNA: TGTGCCAGCTATCGGGGGTCCTATGGCTACACCTTC; CDR3: CASYRGSYGYTF
D: .; size: .; J: TRBJ2-2; V: TRBV7-2; length: 13; DNA: TGTGCCAGCAGGTCAAGAGTCATCGGGGAGCTGTTTTTT; CDR3: CASRSRVIGELFF
D: .; size: .; J: TRBJ1-4; V: TRBV30; length: 16; DNA: TGTGCCTGGAGTAAAGGTGTCCGGACTAAGAATGAAAAACTGTTTTTT; CDR3: CAWSKGVRTKNEKLFF
D: TRBD2; size: .; J: TRBJ2-7; V: TRBV6-5; length: 15; DNA: TGTGCCAGCAGTTCGGGACTAGCGGGTCCCTACGAGCAGTACTTC; CDR3: CASSSGLAGPYEQYF
D: TRBD1; size: .; J: TRBJ1-6; V: TRBV28; length: 16; DNA: TGTGCCAGCAGCCCCAGGGGGCGCGTTACTAATTCACCCCTCCACTTT; CDR3: CASSPRGRVTNSPLHF
D: TRBD1; size: few; J: TRBJ1-2; V: TRBV7-2; length: 13; DNA: TGTGCCAGCAGCCCGACAGGGACGTCTGGCTACACCTTC; CDR3: CASSPTGTSGYTF
D: TRBD2; size: .; J: TRBJ2-7; V: TRBV7-9; length: 16; DNA: TGTGCCAGCAGCCTAACTGGACTAGCGGGTTTCCACGAGCAGTACTTC; CDR3: CASSLTGLAGFHEQYF
D: .; size: .; J: TRBJ1-1; V: TRBV9; length: 14; DNA: TGTGCCAGCAGCCCCCGCAGGGCGAACACTGAAGCTTTCTTT; CDR3: CASSPRRANTEAFF
D: .; size: .; J: TRBJ1-5; V: TRBV6-1; length: 15; DNA: TGTGCCAGCAGTGAATATGGGGGCGCGAATCAGCCCCAGCATTTT; CDR3: CASSEYGGANQPQHF